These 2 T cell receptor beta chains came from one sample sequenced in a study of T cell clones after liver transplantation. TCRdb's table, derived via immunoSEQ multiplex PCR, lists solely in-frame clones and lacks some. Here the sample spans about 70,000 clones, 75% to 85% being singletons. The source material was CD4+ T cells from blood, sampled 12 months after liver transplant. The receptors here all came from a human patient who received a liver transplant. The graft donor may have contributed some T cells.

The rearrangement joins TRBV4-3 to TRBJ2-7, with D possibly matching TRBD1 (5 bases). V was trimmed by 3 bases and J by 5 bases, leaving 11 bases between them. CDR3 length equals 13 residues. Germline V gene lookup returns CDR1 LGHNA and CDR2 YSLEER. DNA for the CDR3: TGCGCCAGCAGCCATATAACAGGAAACGAGCAGTACTTC. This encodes CASSHITGNEQYF.

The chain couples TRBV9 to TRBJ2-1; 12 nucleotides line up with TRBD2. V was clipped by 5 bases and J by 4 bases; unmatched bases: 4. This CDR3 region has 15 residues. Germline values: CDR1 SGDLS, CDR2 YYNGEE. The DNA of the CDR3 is TGTGCCAGCAGTGCTAGCGGGAGGGAATACAATGAGCAGTTCTTC. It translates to CASSASGREYNEQFF. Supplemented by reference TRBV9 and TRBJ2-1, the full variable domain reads DSGVTQTPKHLITATGQRVTLRCSPRSGDLSVYWYQQSLDQGLQFLIQYYNGEERAKGNILERFSAQQFPDLHSELNLSSLELGDSALYFCASSASGREYNEQFFGPGTRLTVL.